This T cell receptor (beta chain) was sequenced in a study of cytomegalovirus exposure and HLA in healthy donors. Whole-study results and caveats: The study flagged roughly 160 TCR beta chains as cytomegalovirus-associated. Follow-up analysis later connected one missense variant in DCLRE1C with trimming of TCR beta V- and J-genes. In a later analysis, the majority of CMV-associated beta chains seemingly showed HLA restriction. Several top significant clusters appeared, in a later analysis, to be linked to common viral pathogens.

Use of 60 Vbeta and 13 Jbeta primers characterized the PCR. The data were produced by immunoSEQ multiplex PCR, yet TCRdb's version contains in-frame clones alone and is incomplete. The sample has 150,000 to 200,000 clones; approximately 12% are singletons. For this clone: Its antigen is still unknown.

Germline V lookup: CDR1 MNHEY, CDR2 SVGAGI. The CDR3 is made up of 15 amino acids. The ends lost 1 base at V and 4 bases at J; junction bases unmatched: 2. Sequencing was carried out using PBMCs. The chain uses TRBV6-5 and TRBJ2-7, with TRBD1 identical over 12 bases. This TCR was recovered from a man aged 45 to 65 in good health and CMV-seropositive. CDR3 protein: CASSYWGQGAYEQYF. The CDR3 DNA is TGTGCCAGCAGTTACTGGGGACAGGGGGCTTACGAGCAGTACTTC.